These 17 T cell receptor beta chains were sequenced from one sample in a study of blood T cells in healthy people across ages. A J-beta primer mix and a sample-barcoded 5' primer were used in a second PCR of about 7 to 12 cycles. A single record per CDR3 protein comes from TCRdb applying MiXCR to the 5' RACE reads. The table lists some 930,000 distinct CDR3 sequences, just under 30% of them singletons. This sample also belongs to another study, concerning T cells of mothers and their children.

The sequencing sample was made of blood. These receptors were collected from a middle-aged woman in good health.

Details on this clonotype: A read error may explain this, as a much larger clone is one base away. The chain couples TRBV6-4 to TRBJ2-3, with 10 bases lining up with TRBD2. Per the germline V gene, CDR1 is MRHNA and CDR2 is SNTAGT. This CDR3 comprises 16 residues. Here the CDR3 reads CASSDSSGGAPDTRYF. The CDR3 nucleotides read TGTGCCAGCAGTGACTCGAGCGGGGGGGCCCCAGATACGCGGTATTTT.

The sample holds many counts of this clonotype. The chain combines TRBV25-1 with TRBJ2-1; D is possibly TRBD1 (6 bases). Germline CDR1 MGHDK, CDR2 SYGVNS. This CDR3 is built from 14 residues. With 0 bases removed from V and 7 bases from J, the gap between germline ends came to 10 bases. CDR3 DNA sequence: TGTGCCAGCAGTGAATACACAGGGACGAATGAGCAGTTCTTC. Translation: CASSEYTGTNEQFF.

The gene calls are TRBV7-2 and TRBJ2-2; TRBD1 matches 7 bases. The CDR3 has 15 amino acids. Germline V lookup: CDR1 SGHTA, CDR2 FQGNSA. With 5 bases clipped from V and 4 bases from J, the junction kept 7 bases outside the gene matches. CDR3 bases: TGTGCCAGCAGCCCGACAGGGACCCTCACCGGGGAGCTGTTTTTT. This gives the protein CASSPTGTLTGELFF.

This clonotype was observed once. V usage is TRBV20-1 and J usage is TRBJ2-5, with TRBD1 as a possible D gene (5 bases). Germline CDR1 is DFQATT and CDR2 is SNEGSKA (reference sequence). The CDR3 has 14 residues. V was shortened by 0 bases and J by 3 bases, with 11 bases between the two germline ends. The CDR3 DNA follows: TGCAGTGCTAGAGAAGCAGGGTTTAAAGAGACCCAGTACTTC. Amino acid sequence: CSAREAGFKETQYF.

On this clonotype: A read error is possible here, since a much larger clone lies one base away. V usage is TRBV28 and J usage is TRBJ2-7; TRBD2 agrees at 10 bases. This CDR3 is 15 amino acids long. V dropped 2 bases and J dropped 7; count of bases not matched to a gene: 8. Germline assignment: CDR1 MDHEN and CDR2 SYDVKM. CDR3 residues: CASSLQSGGAREQYF. In DNA form, the CDR3 reads TGTGCCAGCAGTTTACAGAGCGGGGGGGCGCGAGAGCAGTACTTC.

This chain uses TRBV10-3 with TRBJ2-7; unclear D gene. CDR3 length: 12 amino acids. CDR1 and CDR2 (germline): ENHRY, SYGVKD. The germline V and J ends were trimmed by 4 bases and 3 bases, with 7 bases remaining between them. As DNA, the CDR3 is TGTGCCATCAGTGTTAGTTACTACGAGCAGTACTTC. Translated, it gives CAISVSYYEQYF.

This sequence joins TRBV24-1 and TRBJ2-5; D might be TRBD1 (5 bases). CDR1 and CDR2 (germline): KGHDR, SFDVKD. The V end lost 4 bases, the J end lost 11 bases, and 22 bases lay between the germline ends. The CDR3 has 15 residues. The CDR3 DNA reads TGTGCCACCAGTGACCATTCCCTCACCCAGGGCAAGCAGTACTTC. The encoded protein is CATSDHSLTQGKQYF.

The table lists this clonotype with many counts. As DNA, the CDR3 is TGTGCCAGCAGTGGGGTTGTCGGCGAAGAGACCCAGTACTTC. Amino acids: CASSGVVGEETQYF. The V call is TRBV6-5, the J call TRBJ2-5; D call uncertain. Germline loops: CDR1 MNHEY, CDR2 SVGAGI. There are 14 residues in the CDR3. V lost 5 bases to trimming and J lost 3 bases, with 13 bases between them.

This clonotype was detected only a few times. V gene TRBV6-6 combines with J gene TRBJ2-3; 7 bases map to TRBD1. This CDR3 region has 15 residues. Trimming at V came to 6 bases and at J to 6 bases, leaving 12 bases not matched to a gene. Germline-derived CDR1 and CDR2 are MNHNY and SVGAGI (reference sequence). CDR3 sequence (DNA): TGTGCCAGCAGCTCCGACAGGGCCAGGACGGATACGCAGTATTTT. Encoded protein: CASSSDRARTDTQYF.

This rearrangement joins TRBV6-1 to TRBJ2-3; the match to TRBD2 covers 16 bases. Per the germline V gene, CDR1 is MNHNS and CDR2 is SASEGT. The CDR3 is 19 amino acids. The V segment lost 5 bases and the J segment 0 bases; nucleotides outside the gene matches: 8. CDR3 DNA: TGTGCCAGCAGTCGAGGTGGGACTAGCGGGGGGGCTAGCACAGATACGCAGTATTTT. Protein: CASSRGGTSGGASTDTQYF.

The sample holds a few counts of this clonotype. V and J are TRBV27 and TRBJ1-2; TRBD1 matches 8 bases. J was trimmed by 4 bases and V by 4 bases; bases with no gene match: 8. This CDR3 region has 15 residues. CDR1 and CDR2 from the germline V gene are MNHEY and SMNVEV (reference sequence). For the CDR3, the DNA is TGTGCCAGCAGTTCCGCCGACAGGGGAGGCTATGGCTACACCTTC. It encodes CASSSADRGGYGYTF.

The J gene is TRBJ2-1, the V gene TRBV20-1, with 10 bases identical to TRBD2. The CDR3 consists of 18 residues. J gave up 0 bases and V 2 bases, and 10 bases lay outside the gene matches. The V gene's germline CDR1 is DFQATT and CDR2 SNEGSKA (reference sequence). CDR3 loop: CSARSSGGASSSYNEQFF. The CDR3 DNA is TGCAGTGCTAGATCAAGCGGGGGGGCCTCTAGCTCCTACAATGAGCAGTTCTTC.

This clonotype came up a few times. This may come from a read error, since a much larger clone is one base off. The CDR3 is CASKFPGGGGEQFF. The CDR3 bases are TGTGCCAGCAAGTTCCCCGGGGGGGGAGGTGAGCAGTTCTTC. The rearrangement joins TRBV12-3 or TRBV12-4 to TRBJ2-1; 8 bases line up with TRBD2. The CDR3 runs 14 residues. With 7 bases clipped from V and 9 bases from J, the junction kept 11 bases outside the gene matches.

The chain recombines TRBV21-1 with TRBJ1-1; the D call in the table, TRBD1, was not verified against the DNA. TRBV21-1 is a recognized pseudogene. This CDR3 is 16 amino acids long. As DNA, the CDR3 is TGTGCCAGCAGCGGAGAACAGGGGGCCGGCCTCACTGAAGCTTTCTTT. Translating gives CASSGEQGAGLTEAFF.

The rearrangement uses TRBV5-1 and TRBJ1-2; the D is unclear. The CDR3 covers 15 residues. Trimming removed 4 bases from V and 4 bases from J, with 17 bases in between. Germline V gene data show CDR1 as SGHRS and CDR2 as YFSETQ. In nucleotides, the CDR3 is TGCGCCAGCAGCCCCCGGGCCACCAAAGCCTATGGCTACACCTTC. Its protein is CASSPRATKAYGYTF.

The chain uses TRBV7-2 and TRBJ2-3; 8 bases align to TRBD2. Germline CDR1 SGHTA, CDR2 FQGNSA. V trimming: 2 bases; J trimming: 4 bases; junction bases outside the gene matches: 8. The CDR3 is 16 residues long. The chain's CDR3 is CASSLQGLVVADTQYF. The CDR3 DNA follows: TGTGCCAGCAGCTTACAGGGACTAGTTGTTGCAGATACGCAGTATTTT.

The chain has TRBV7-9 and TRBJ2-2; 7 bases align to TRBD2. Losses at the gene ends were 5 bases for V and 6 bases for J; bases not matched to a gene: 9. The CDR3 runs 15 residues. CDR1 and CDR2 from the germline V gene are SEHNR and FQNEAQ (reference sequence). CDR3 in amino acids: CASSAGLDLAGELFF. The CDR3 DNA sequence: TGTGCCAGCAGCGCCGGACTAGATCTCGCCGGGGAGCTGTTTTTT.